The sample holds many counts of the clone carrying this T cell receptor beta chain. Its antigen is not identified. Using its own MiXCR run on the 5' RACE reads, TCRdb lists one record per CDR3 protein. The sample has about 540,000 distinct CDR3 sequences, roughly 13% seen once; the top ten hold about 6.8%. The data stem from a study of CD8 T cells in ankylosing spondylitis. Study-level points and caveats: About 8 highly homologous variants made up a TCR beta motif, and this motif appeared characteristic of ankylosing spondylitis blood.

Trimming pared 4 bases from V and 4 bases from J, leaving 17 bases between. This CDR3 region has 16 residues. Germline assignment: CDR1 MNHEY and CDR2 SVGEGT. What was sequenced was blood, either unsorted or a sorted T cell fraction (not recorded which). The receptor was isolated from a male donor with ankylosing spondylitis. The chain carries TRBV6-2 or TRBV6-3 and TRBJ2-1, with D uncertain. CDR3 coding DNA: TGTGCCAGCAGTTTGGAGATAGACCAACTTTACAATGAGCAGTTCTTC. This gives the protein CASSLEIDQLYNEQFF.